The 27 T cell receptor beta chains presented below share a single source sample, sequenced in a study of cytomegalovirus exposure and HLA in healthy donors (dated by TCRdb to about 2017). Receptors were amplified or captured by the immunoSEQ multiplex PCR assay. For the multiplex PCR, a mixture combining 60 forward primers for TCR Vbeta segments and 13 reverse primers for TCR Jbeta segments was used. TCRdb provides this immuneACCESS table in a form limited to in-frame rearrangements. Some clones are lacking; in checked studies, under half of them reflect an unresolved V gene, and why the rest are absent is not known. This sample lists fewer than 70,000 clones; 74% were detected once. Jointly, the top ten make up over 8.5% of the sample. Sequenced material: PBMCs. The receptors were sampled from a woman aged 60-75 years in good health and CMV-seropositive.

The chain recombines TRBV9 with TRBJ1-3, with no clear D. This CDR3 has 15 amino acids. The germline gives CDR1 SGDLS, CDR2 YYNGEE. Trimming pared 5 bases from V and 5 bases from J, leaving 17 bases between. The CDR3 coding sequence is TGTGCCAGCAGTGACCAGGCTCGAGGGAGAAACACCATATATTTT. It specifies CASSDQARGRNTIYF.

This clone has a handful of counts. V gene TRBV7-6 combines with J gene TRBJ2-2, with 9 positions matching TRBD1. This CDR3 region has 15 residues. The trim removed 4 bases at V and 4 bases at J, leaving 4 bases unmatched. Germline assignment: CDR1 SGHVS and CDR2 FNYEAQ. CDR3 sequence: CASSSGTGSTGELFF. CDR3 DNA sequence: TGTGCCAGCAGCTCCGGGACAGGGAGCACCGGGGAGCTGTTTTTT. Full variable domain (rest looked up from reference TRBV7-6 and TRBJ2-2): GAGVSQSPRYKVTKRGQDVALRCDPISGHVSLYWYRQALGQGPEFLTYFNYEAQQDKSGLPNDRFSAERPEGSISTLTIQRTEQRDSAMYRCASSSGTGSTGELFFGEGSRLTVL.

The chain employs TRBV19 and TRBJ2-2; 8 nucleotides line up with TRBD2. In germline, CDR1 is LNHDA, CDR2 SQIVND (reference sequence). The junction had 0 bases not matched to a gene; V was cut back by 1 base and J by 5 bases. CDR3 length equals 14 residues. CDR3 sequence reads: CASSIAGGTGELFF. The DNA for the CDR3 is TGTGCCAGTAGTATAGCGGGAGGGACCGGGGAGCTGTTTTTT.

The gene calls are TRBV2 and TRBJ1-6; possibly TRBD1 for D (6 bases). This CDR3 comprises 16 residues. Per germline, CDR1 SNHLY and CDR2 FYNNEI. Trimming removed 3 bases from V and 2 bases from J, with 11 bases in between. The CDR3 loop reads CASSDGGPTYNSPLHF. The DNA of the CDR3 is TGTGCCAGCAGTGATGGGGGCCCTACCTATAATTCACCCCTCCACTTT.

The chain uses TRBV6-1 and TRBJ2-1; 9 nucleotides align to TRBD2. The germline V gene has CDR1 MNHNS and CDR2 SASEGT. The V segment lost 4 bases and the J segment 3 bases; nucleotides outside the gene matches: 1. This CDR3 region has 14 residues. CDR3 in amino acids: CASSGSGSYNEQFF. The CDR3 DNA is TGTGCCAGCAGTGGTAGCGGGAGCTACAATGAGCAGTTCTTC.

The chain carries TRBV30 and TRBJ2-3; D possibly corresponds to TRBD2 (7 bases). Looked up from germline, CDR1 is GTSNPN and CDR2 is SVGIG (reference sequence). Trimming removed 2 bases from V and 5 bases from J, with 17 bases in between. CDR3 size: 15 residues. The chain's CDR3 is CAWSLGGGRGDTQYF. The CDR3 region has the DNA TGTGCCTGGAGTCTAGGGGGGGGCCGAGGAGATACGCAGTATTTT.

The chain carries TRBV15 and TRBJ2-7; maybe TRBD1 (6 bases). The CDR3 consists of 14 residues. Germline V lookup: CDR1 LNHNV, CDR2 YYDKDF (reference sequence). V lost 1 base and J lost 7, with 14 bases in between. The CDR3 region is CATSRGAGEREQYF. The CDR3 DNA is TGTGCCACCAGCAGAGGGGCAGGGGAGAGGGAGCAGTACTTC. The full variable domain, with the rest looked up from reference TRBV15 and TRBJ2-7, is DAMVIQNPRYQVTQFGKPVTLSCSQTLNHNVMYWYQQKSSQAPKLLFHYYDKDFNNEADTPDNFQSRRPNTSFCFLDIRSPGLGDTAMYLCATSRGAGEREQYFGPGTRLTVT.

V and J are TRBV30 and TRBJ2-1; 9 nucleotides align to TRBD2. Trimming removed 0 bases from V and 6 bases from J; junction bases left unmatched: 9. There are 16 residues in the CDR3. Germline-derived CDR1 and CDR2 are GTSNPN and SVGIG (reference sequence). As DNA, the CDR3 is TGTGCCTGGAGTGTACCTGGGCGGGGGGGCCTCAATGAGCAGTTCTTC. Residues: CAWSVPGRGGLNEQFF.

V is TRBV27 and J is TRBJ1-2; D may be TRBD1 (5 bases). Germline lookup yields CDR1 MNHEY and CDR2 SMNVEV (reference sequence). The CDR3 extends over 14 amino acids. Trimming shortened V by 2 bases and J by 3 bases, and 10 bases separated the two germline ends. CDR3 bases: TGTGCCAGCAGTTTAGGGGCACAGCACTATGGCTACACCTTC. It is translated as CASSLGAQHYGYTF.

Details on this clone: Since the CDR3 does not end with the conserved phenylalanine or tryptophan, this likely comes from a read error. This chain joins TRBV6-1 and TRBJ1-1; 10 nucleotides line up with TRBD1. The CDR3 consists of 14 residues. Trimming removed 3 bases from V and 3 bases from J; junction bases left unmatched: 1. Germline V gene lookup returns CDR1 MNHNS and CDR2 SASEGT. The chain's CDR3 is CASSEDRGDTEAFV. The CDR3 DNA sequence: TGTGCCAGCAGTGAGGACAGGGGGGACACTGAAGCTTTCGTT.

The rearrangement joins TRBV6-1 to TRBJ2-3; 9 bases are shared with TRBD2. Germline V CDR1 and CDR2: MNHNS, SASEGT. The CDR3 length is 14 residues. Unmatched junction bases numbered 4, after V lost 5 bases and J lost 4 bases. The CDR3 loop reads CASSPGLASDTQYF. CDR3 bases: TGTGCCAGCAGTCCCGGACTAGCGTCAGATACGCAGTATTTT.

Concerning this clone: No conserved phenylalanine or tryptophan is present at the end of the CDR3, so a read error is the likely explanation. It is unclear where the CDR3 begins or ends on the DNA, so no DNA is shown, and the CDR3 is as TCRdb lists it. The V gene is TRBV15, the J gene TRBJ1-1; the DNA was not used to check the table's D call, TRBD1. The CDR3 has 13 residues if both end residues are counted. The germline gives CDR1 LNHNV, CDR2 YYDKDF (reference sequence). The chain's CDR3 is CATQAGSNTEALV.

V usage is TRBV2 and J usage is TRBJ2-6; 7 nucleotides line up with TRBD1. CDR1 is SNHLY, CDR2 FYNNEI, per germline. V shed 6 bases, J shed 0 bases, and the junction held 5 bases outside the gene matches. There are 16 residues in the CDR3. The CDR3 region is CASSRTGLSGANVLTF. CDR3 DNA sequence: TGTGCCAGCAGCCGGACAGGACTCTCTGGGGCCAACGTCCTGACTTTC.

Notes on this clone: This may be a read error: a much more frequent sequence differs by one nucleotide. The V call is TRBV9, the J call TRBJ2-7, with 9 nucleotides matching TRBD1. There are 13 residues in the CDR3. J lost 3 bases, V lost 3 bases, and 1 base had no gene match. Germline assignment: CDR1 SGDLS and CDR2 YYNGEE. The CDR3 DNA reads TGTGCCAGCAGCGGGGGACAGGGCTACGAGCAGTACTTC. Amino acid sequence: CASSGGQGYEQYF.

J is TRBJ2-2 and V is TRBV4-2, with TRBD2 identical over 11 bases. The germline CDR1 and CDR2 sequences are LGHNA and YNFKEQ. The J segment lost 0 bases and the V segment lost 4 bases, leaving 4 bases of the junction unmatched. The CDR3 is 17 amino acids. The CDR3 bases are TGTGCCAGCAGCCCGGGACTAGCGGAAACGAACACCGGGGAGCTGTTTTTT. Translated: CASSPGLAETNTGELFF.

This clone was detected only once. This chain connects TRBV6-5 to TRBJ1-5, with a tentative D call TRBD1 (5 bases). This CDR3 is built from 14 residues. V dropped 5 bases and J dropped 2 bases, with 10 bases sitting between them. Germline CDR1 reads MNHEY; CDR2 reads SVGAGI. The CDR3 protein is CASSQGSGNQPQHF. CDR3 sequence (DNA): TGTGCCAGCAGTCAGGGAAGCGGCAATCAGCCCCAGCATTTT.

J is TRBJ1-2 and V is TRBV27; 7 nucleotides match TRBD1. The CDR3 is made up of 14 amino acids. Losses at the gene ends were 2 bases for V and 4 bases for J; bases not matched to a gene: 4. The germline gives CDR1 MNHEY, CDR2 SMNVEV (reference sequence). The CDR3 DNA reads as TGTGCCAGCAGTTTACTCGGGACAGCCTATGGCTACACCTTC. This encodes CASSLLGTAYGYTF.

The chain recombines TRBV27 with TRBJ1-2, with 7 bases lining up with TRBD1. This CDR3 has 14 amino acids. With 10 bases clipped from V and 0 bases from J, the junction kept 8 bases outside the gene matches. The germline CDR1 and CDR2 sequences are MNHEY and SMNVEV (reference sequence). The DNA of the CDR3 is TGTGCCACCCTAGGGGGCAAAACTAACTATGGCTACACCTTC. This encodes CATLGGKTNYGYTF.

V is TRBV5-1 and J is TRBJ2-1, with 7 nucleotides matching TRBD1. The CDR3 totals 16 residues. Germline V gives CDR1 SGHRS, CDR2 YFSETQ. V lost 0 bases to trimming and J lost 6 bases; unmatched junction nucleotides: 9. CDR3 in DNA: TGCGCCAGCAGCTTGGGACAGGGTCGTGGGTCCAATGAGCAGTTCTTC. Amino acid sequence: CASSLGQGRGSNEQFF. The entire variable domain, with the rest obtained from reference TRBV5-1 and TRBJ2-1, is as follows: KAGVTQTPRYLIKTRGQQVTLSCSPISGHRSVSWYQQTPGQGLQFLFEYFSETQRNKGNFPGRFSGRQFSNSRSEMNVSTLELGDSALYLCASSLGQGRGSNEQFFGPGTRLTVL.

The chain recombines TRBV30 with TRBJ1-1; no firm D call. The CDR3 sequence is 14 residues long. The V end lost 8 bases, the J end lost 3 bases, and 19 bases lay between the germline ends. Germline values: CDR1 GTSNPN, CDR2 SVGIG (reference sequence). Here the CDR3 reads CAPGGLGSDTEAFF. The DNA for the CDR3 is TGTGCCCCAGGAGGGTTAGGTTCGGACACTGAAGCTTTCTTT. Variable domain in full (rest from reference TRBV30 and TRBJ1-1): SQTIHQWPATLVQPVGSPLSLECTVEGTSNPNLYWYRQAAGRGLQLLFYSVGIGQISSEVPQNLSASRPQDRQFILSSKKLLLSDSGFYLCAPGGLGSDTEAFFGQGTRLTVV.

This chain joins TRBV7-8 and TRBJ1-2, with 11 bases that match TRBD1. Unmatched junction bases numbered 5, after V lost 4 bases and J lost 7 bases. There are 14 residues in the CDR3. Looked up from germline, CDR1 is SGHVS and CDR2 is FQNEAQ. The CDR3 region has the DNA TGTGCCAGCAGCTGGGACAGGGGGAGGCCTGGCTACACCTTC. It translates to CASSWDRGRPGYTF. The entire variable domain, with the rest obtained from reference TRBV7-8 and TRBJ1-2, is as follows: GAGVSQSPRYKVAKRGQDVALRCDPISGHVSLFWYQQALGQGPEFLTYFQNEAQLDKSGLPSDRFFAERPEGSVSTLKIQRTQQEDSAVYLCASSWDRGRPGYTFGSGTRLTVV.

This clone was counted only a few times. The chain joins TRBV6-1 to TRBJ1-1; no reliable D call. This CDR3 region has 11 residues. Germline V gives CDR1 MNHNS, CDR2 SASEGT. Trimming shortened V by 6 bases and J by 8 bases, and 10 bases separated the two germline ends. CDR3 sequence: CASSDPTEAFF. The CDR3 nucleotides read TGTGCCAGCAGCGATCCGACAGAAGCTTTCTTT.

V is TRBV5-1 and J is TRBJ2-3, with TRBD2 as a possible D gene (6 bases). Germline V gene lookup returns CDR1 SGHRS and CDR2 YFSETQ. Trimming cost V 0 bases and J 4 bases, with 24 bases left between them. This CDR3 is built from 19 residues. For the CDR3, the DNA is TGCGCCAGCAGCTTGGGTTTATTTGGGGCGGGGACTTTCCCAGATACGCAGTATTTT. Protein: CASSLGLFGAGTFPDTQYF.

The J gene is TRBJ2-7, the V gene TRBV5-4, with 9 bases lining up with TRBD1. Germline trimming cut 4 bases from V and 7 bases from J; bases unmatched to any gene: 12. CDR3 length: 15 residues. Germline CDR1 reads SGHNT; CDR2 reads YYREEE (reference sequence). The CDR3 coding sequence is TGTGCCAGCAGCCCCATCACAGGGGGCGCGGGTGAGCAGTACTTC. Its protein product is CASSPITGGAGEQYF. Full variable domain (rest looked up from reference TRBV5-4 and TRBJ2-7): ETGVTQSPTHLIKTRGQQVTLRCSSQSGHNTVSWYQQALGQGPQFIFQYYREEENGRGNFPPRFSGLQFPNYSSELNVNALELDDSALYLCASSPITGGAGEQYFGPGTRLTVT.

This clone was seen a few times. The chain employs TRBV6-5 and TRBJ1-1, with 8 bases matching TRBD1. Germline V gene sequence: CDR1 MNHEY, CDR2 SVGAGI. Unmatched junction bases numbered 8, after V lost 3 bases and J lost 5 bases. CDR3 length: 15 residues. The CDR3 protein is CASSYGWTGRTEAFF. The CDR3 DNA follows: TGTGCCAGCAGTTATGGGTGGACAGGGCGAACTGAAGCTTTCTTT.

CDR3 residues: CASSQAVASYEQYF. The CDR3 bases are TGCGCCAGCAGCCAAGCAGTGGCTTCCTACGAGCAGTACTTC. The chain has TRBV4-1 and TRBJ2-7, with D hard to call. Per the germline V gene, CDR1 is MGHRA and CDR2 is YSYEKL. Trimming pared 1 base from V and 1 base from J, leaving 8 bases between. This CDR3 has 14 residues.

This clone has just a few counts. The rearrangement joins TRBV7-2 to TRBJ1-2; TRBD1 aligns across 8 bases. The length of the CDR3 is 14 residues. Germline CDR1 and CDR2: SGHTA and FQGNSA. J lost 4 bases, V lost 3 bases, and 4 bases had no gene match. In nucleotides, the CDR3 is TGTGCCAGCAGCTTTCGCGGACAGGGCTATGGCTACACCTTC. It yields the protein CASSFRGQGYGYTF.